Listed below are T cell receptor beta chains from one sample, sequenced in a study of patients and donors after allogeneic stem cell transplantation. TCRdb reprocessed the RT-PCR reads with MiXCR, giving one entry per CDR3 protein. The sample contains 410,000 or so distinct CDR3 sequences, roughly 17% of which appear only once. The specimen was blood, either unsorted or a sorted T cell fraction (not recorded which). These receptors were taken from a human donor who was either an allogeneic HSCT recipient or a stem cell or donor lymphocyte infusion donor (not recorded which). It is not recorded whose cells these are; they may come from a transplant donor. The CDR3 runs from the conserved cysteine through the conserved F or W. D genes are given only for firm matches. Size tells how often a clone was seen (once, few, many) or the class of an expanded clone, and some rows leave it out.

V: TRBV20-1
D: -
size: few
J: TRBJ2-7
DNA: TGCAGTGCTAGAGAAGTAGCGGCCACCTACGAGCAGTACTTC
CDR3: CSAREVAATYEQYF

V: TRBV5-6
D: -
size: few
J: TRBJ2-1
DNA: TGTGCCAGCAGCTCGATTACAGAGGGATACAATGAGCAGTTCTTC
CDR3: CASSSITEGYNEQFF

V: TRBV7-3
D: -
size: -
J: TRBJ1-2
DNA: TGTGCCAGCAGCGGTGTTATGGGGGCGTTTGGCTACACCTTC
CDR3: CASSGVMGAFGYTF

V: TRBV5-1
D: -
size: many
J: TRBJ2-6
DNA: TGCGCCAGCAGCTTGGAGGTTACTGGGGCCAACGTCCTGACTTTC
CDR3: CASSLEVTGANVLTF

V: TRBV4-1
D: -
size: many
J: TRBJ2-3
DNA: TGCGCCAGCAGCCAAGTGCGGGGCACGCAGTATTTT
CDR3: CASSQVRGTQYF

V: TRBV4-1
D: TRBD1
size: few
J: TRBJ2-7
DNA: TGCGCCAGCAGCCAATCGCGACAGGGGCTTTCCTACGAGCAGTACTTC
CDR3: CASSQSRQGLSYEQYF

V: TRBV14
D: -
size: -
J: TRBJ2-2
DNA: TGTGCCAGCAGCCCCCGGGACCTTCAGAACACCGGGGAGCTGTTTTTT
CDR3: CASSPRDLQNTGELFF

V: TRBV6-1
D: -
size: -
J: TRBJ2-3
DNA: TGTGCCAGCATCCTACCCGCCGGGCCCACAGATACGCAGTATTTT
CDR3: CASILPAGPTDTQYF

V: TRBV7-9
D: TRBD1
size: few
J: TRBJ1-1
DNA: TGTGCCAGCAGCCGACAGGGTTCTGAAGCTTTCTTT
CDR3: CASSRQGSEAFF

V: TRBV4-1
D: -
size: -
J: TRBJ2-5
DNA: TGCGCCAGCAGCCAAGACCGGGACACCAACCAAGAGACCCAGTACTTC
CDR3: CASSQDRDTNQETQYF

V: TRBV5-1
D: TRBD1
size: few
J: TRBJ2-1
DNA: TGCGCCAGCAGCCCCCGGGGACAGGGGGCCAATGAGCAGTTCTTC
CDR3: CASSPRGQGANEQFF

V: TRBV5-1
D: -
size: -
J: TRBJ2-2
DNA: TGCGCCAGCAGCTTGCTGGGTTACACCGGGGAGCTGTTTTTT
CDR3: CASSLLGYTGELFF

V: TRBV12-3/TRBV12-4
D: TRBD2
size: many
J: TRBJ2-1
DNA: TGTGCCAGCAGTTTCGGGACTAAACACAATGAGCAGTTCTTC
CDR3: CASSFGTKHNEQFF

V: TRBV5-5
D: TRBD1
size: -
J: TRBJ1-5
DNA: TGTGCCAGCAGCTTGGGGACAGGGGATAGTCAGCCCCAGCATTTT
CDR3: CASSLGTGDSQPQHF